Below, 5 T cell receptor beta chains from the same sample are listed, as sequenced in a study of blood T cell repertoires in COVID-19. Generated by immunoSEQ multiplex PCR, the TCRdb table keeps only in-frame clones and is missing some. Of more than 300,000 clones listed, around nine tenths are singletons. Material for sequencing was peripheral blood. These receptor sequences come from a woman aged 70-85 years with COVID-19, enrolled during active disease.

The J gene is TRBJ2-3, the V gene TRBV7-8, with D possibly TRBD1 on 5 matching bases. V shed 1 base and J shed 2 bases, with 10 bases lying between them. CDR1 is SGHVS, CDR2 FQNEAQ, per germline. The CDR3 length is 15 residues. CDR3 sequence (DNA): TGTGCCAGCAGCTTAGTCCCAGGGATCACAGATACGCAGTATTTT. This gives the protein CASSLVPGITDTQYF.

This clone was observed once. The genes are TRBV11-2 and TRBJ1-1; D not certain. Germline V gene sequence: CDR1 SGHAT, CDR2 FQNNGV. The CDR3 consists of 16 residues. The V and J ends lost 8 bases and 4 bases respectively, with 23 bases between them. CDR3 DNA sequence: TGTGCCAGCTGGGTCGGCCCGGCAGTCCGGGGCACTGAAGCTTTCTTT. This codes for CASWVGPAVRGTEAFF.

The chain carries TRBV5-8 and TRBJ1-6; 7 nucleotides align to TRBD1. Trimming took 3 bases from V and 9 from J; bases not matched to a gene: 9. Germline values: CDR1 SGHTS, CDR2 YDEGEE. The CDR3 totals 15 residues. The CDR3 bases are TGTGCCAGCAGCTCTAGACAGGGAGGTGGTTCACCCCTCCACTTT. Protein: CASSSRQGGGSPLHF.

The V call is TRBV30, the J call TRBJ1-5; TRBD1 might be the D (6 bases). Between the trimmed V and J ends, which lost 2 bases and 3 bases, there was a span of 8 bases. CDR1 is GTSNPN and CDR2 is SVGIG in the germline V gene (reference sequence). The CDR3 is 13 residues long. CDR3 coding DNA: TGTGCCTGGAGTACAGGGACCAATCAGCCCCAGCATTTT. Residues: CAWSTGTNQPQHF.

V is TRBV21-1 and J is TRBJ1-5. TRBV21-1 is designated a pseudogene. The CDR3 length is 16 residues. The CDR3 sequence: CAPIPRLDGSNQPQHF. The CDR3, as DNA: TGTGCCCCGATTCCCCGACTCGACGGTTCCAATCAGCCCCAGCATTTT.